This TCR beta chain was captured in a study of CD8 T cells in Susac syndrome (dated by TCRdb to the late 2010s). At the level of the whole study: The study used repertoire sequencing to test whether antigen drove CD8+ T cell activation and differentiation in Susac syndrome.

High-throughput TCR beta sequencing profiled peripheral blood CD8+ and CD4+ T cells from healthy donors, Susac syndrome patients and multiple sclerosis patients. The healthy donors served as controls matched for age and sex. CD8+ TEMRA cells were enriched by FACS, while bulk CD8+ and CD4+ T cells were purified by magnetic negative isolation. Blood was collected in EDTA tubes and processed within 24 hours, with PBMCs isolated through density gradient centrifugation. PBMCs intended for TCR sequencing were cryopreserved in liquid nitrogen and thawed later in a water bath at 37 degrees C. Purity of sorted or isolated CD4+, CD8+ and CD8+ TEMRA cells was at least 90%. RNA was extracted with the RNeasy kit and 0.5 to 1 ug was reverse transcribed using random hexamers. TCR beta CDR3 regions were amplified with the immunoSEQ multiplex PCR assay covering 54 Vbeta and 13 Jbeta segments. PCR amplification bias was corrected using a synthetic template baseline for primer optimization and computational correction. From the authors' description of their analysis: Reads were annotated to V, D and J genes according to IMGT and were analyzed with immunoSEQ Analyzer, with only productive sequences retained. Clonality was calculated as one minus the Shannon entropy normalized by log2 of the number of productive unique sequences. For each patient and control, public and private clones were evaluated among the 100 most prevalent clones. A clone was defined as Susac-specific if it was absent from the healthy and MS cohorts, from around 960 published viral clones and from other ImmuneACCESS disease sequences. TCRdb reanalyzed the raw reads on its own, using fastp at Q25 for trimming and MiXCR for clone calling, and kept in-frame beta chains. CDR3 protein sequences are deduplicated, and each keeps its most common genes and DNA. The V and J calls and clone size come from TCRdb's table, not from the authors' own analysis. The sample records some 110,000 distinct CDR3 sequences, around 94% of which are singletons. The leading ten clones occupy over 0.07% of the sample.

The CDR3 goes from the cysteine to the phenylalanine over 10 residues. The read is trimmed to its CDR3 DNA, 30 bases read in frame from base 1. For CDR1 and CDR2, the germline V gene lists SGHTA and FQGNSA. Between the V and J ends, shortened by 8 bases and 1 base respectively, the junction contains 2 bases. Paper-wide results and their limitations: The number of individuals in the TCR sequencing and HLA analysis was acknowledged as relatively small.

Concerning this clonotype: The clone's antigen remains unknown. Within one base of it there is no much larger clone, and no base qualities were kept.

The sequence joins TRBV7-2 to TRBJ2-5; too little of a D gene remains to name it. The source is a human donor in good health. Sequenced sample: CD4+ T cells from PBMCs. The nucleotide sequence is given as TGTGCCAGCGGCCAAGAGACCCAGTACTTC. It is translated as CASGQETQYF.